The present TCR beta chain was sequenced within a study of graft-versus-host responses after intestinal transplantation. Study context: Each transplant was multivisceral, liver-intestinal, or isolated intestinal. Once they had received anti-thymocyte globulin induction, all recipients took tacrolimus and steroids for around 3 years. Regarding the study as a whole: Researchers found GvH clones in recipient marrow, and some showed up first in ileum or blood.

Concerning this clone: What it binds is unknown.

The CDR3 is 12 residues long. The V gene lost 2 bases and the J gene lost 3 bases, with 6 bases spanning the gap. Germline CDR1 is SGHDT and CDR2 is YYEEEE. Repertoires were generated with immunoSEQ multiplex PCR, while TCRdb's copy carries only in-frame clones and drops some. Among around 71,000 clones listed, around 95% were seen once. This sequence was found in a human donor who received an intestinal transplant. V and J are TRBV5-6 and TRBJ2-7; no clear D. The sequences come from unstimulated CD8+ T cells sorted from spleen or lymph node cells, collected before intestinal transplant. The DNA for the CDR3 is TGTGCCAGCAGCTTTATCGACTACGAGCAGTACTTC. It yields the protein CASSFIDYEQYF. The full variable domain, with the rest looked up from reference TRBV5-6 and TRBJ2-7, is DAGVTQSPTHLIKTRGQQVTLRCSPKSGHDTVSWYQQALGQGPQFIFQYYEEEERQRGNFPDRFSGHQFPNYSSELNVNALLLGDSALYLCASSFIDYEQYFGPGTRLTVT.